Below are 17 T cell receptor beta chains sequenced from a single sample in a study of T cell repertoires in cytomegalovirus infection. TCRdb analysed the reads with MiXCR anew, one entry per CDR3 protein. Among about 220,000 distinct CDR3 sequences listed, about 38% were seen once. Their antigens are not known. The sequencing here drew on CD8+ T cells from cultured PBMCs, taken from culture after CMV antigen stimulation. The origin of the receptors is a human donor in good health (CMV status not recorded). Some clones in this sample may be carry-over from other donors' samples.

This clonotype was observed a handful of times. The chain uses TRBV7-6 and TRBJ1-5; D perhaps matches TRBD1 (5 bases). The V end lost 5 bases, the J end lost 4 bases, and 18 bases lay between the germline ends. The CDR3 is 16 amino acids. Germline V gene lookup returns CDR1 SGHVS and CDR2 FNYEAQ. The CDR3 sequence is CASSHQAGEINQPQHF. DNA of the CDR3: TGTGCCAGCAGCCACCAGGCGGGGGAGATAAATCAGCCCCAGCATTTT. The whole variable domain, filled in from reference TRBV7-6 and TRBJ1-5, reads GAGVSQSPRYKVTKRGQDVALRCDPISGHVSLYWYRQALGQGPEFLTYFNYEAQQDKSGLPNDRFSAERPEGSISTLTIQRTEQRDSAMYRCASSHQAGEINQPQHFGDGTRLSIL.

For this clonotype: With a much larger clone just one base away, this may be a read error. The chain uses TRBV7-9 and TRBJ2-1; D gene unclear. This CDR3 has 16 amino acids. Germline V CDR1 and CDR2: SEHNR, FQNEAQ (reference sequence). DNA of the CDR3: TGTGCAAGCAGCTTGTTGGTAATATCCACCTACAATGAGAGGTTCTTC. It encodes CASSLLVISTYNERFF.

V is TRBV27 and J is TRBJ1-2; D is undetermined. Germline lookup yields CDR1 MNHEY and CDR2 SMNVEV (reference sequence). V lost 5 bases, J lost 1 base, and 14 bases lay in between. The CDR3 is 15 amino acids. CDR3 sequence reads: CASSPLVAVNYGYTF. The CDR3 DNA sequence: TGTGCCAGCAGTCCCCTGGTCGCAGTTAACTATGGCTACACCTTC.

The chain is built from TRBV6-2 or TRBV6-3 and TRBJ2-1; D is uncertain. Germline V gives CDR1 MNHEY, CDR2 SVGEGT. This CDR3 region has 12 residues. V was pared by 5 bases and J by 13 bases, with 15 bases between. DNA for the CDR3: TGTGCCAGCAGTCAGTCAGCAGGTGATCAGTTCTTC. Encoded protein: CASSQSAGDQFF.

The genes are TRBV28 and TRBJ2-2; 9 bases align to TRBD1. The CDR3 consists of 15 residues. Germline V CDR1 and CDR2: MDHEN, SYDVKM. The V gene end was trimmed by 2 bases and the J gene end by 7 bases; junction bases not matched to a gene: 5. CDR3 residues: CASSLLTGGVGELFF. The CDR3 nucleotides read TGTGCCAGCAGTTTACTGACAGGGGGTGTCGGGGAGCTGTTTTTT.

CDR3 in DNA: TGTGCCAGCAGCTCTCGGACTAGCGGGAGCCCTGAGCAGTTCTTC. Its translation: CASSSRTSGSPEQFF. J is TRBJ2-1 and V is TRBV7-2; TRBD2 matches at 13 bases. Germline V CDR1 and CDR2: SGHTA, FQGNSA. The CDR3 extends over 15 amino acids. The ends lost 4 bases at V and 9 bases at J; junction bases unmatched: 6.

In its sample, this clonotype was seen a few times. The CDR3: CASSSPDAFKGANVLTF. In DNA form, the CDR3 reads TGTGCCAGCAGCTCCCCCGACGCCTTTAAAGGGGCCAACGTCCTGACTTTC. J is TRBJ2-6 and V is TRBV7-9; unclear D gene. The germline V gene encodes CDR1 SEHNR and CDR2 FQNEAQ (reference sequence). This CDR3 region has 17 residues. V shed 4 bases and J shed 4 bases, with 17 bases lying between them.

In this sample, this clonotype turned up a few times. The CDR3 sequence: CASSLGSVLRNYEQYF. The CDR3 coding sequence is TGTGCCAGCAGCTTAGGTTCTGTACTTAGGAACTACGAGCAGTACTTC. This rearrangement joins TRBV7-2 to TRBJ2-7, with no clear D. CDR3 length: 16 residues. Trimming took off 1 base at V and 3 bases at J, with 16 bases between the two ends. Germline CDR1 and CDR2: SGHTA and FQGNSA.

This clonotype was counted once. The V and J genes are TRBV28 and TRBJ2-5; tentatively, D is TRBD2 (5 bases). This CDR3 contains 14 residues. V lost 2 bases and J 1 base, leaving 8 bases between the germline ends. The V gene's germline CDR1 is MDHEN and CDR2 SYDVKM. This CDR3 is CASSLTGIQETQYF. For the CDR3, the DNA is TGTGCCAGCAGTTTAACGGGAATCCAAGAGACCCAGTACTTC.

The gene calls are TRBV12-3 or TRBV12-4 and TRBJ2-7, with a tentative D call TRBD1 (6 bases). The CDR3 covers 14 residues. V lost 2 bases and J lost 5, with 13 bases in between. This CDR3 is CASSLRGRGDEQYF. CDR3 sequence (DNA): TGTGCCAGCAGTTTAAGGGGCAGGGGAGACGAGCAGTACTTC.

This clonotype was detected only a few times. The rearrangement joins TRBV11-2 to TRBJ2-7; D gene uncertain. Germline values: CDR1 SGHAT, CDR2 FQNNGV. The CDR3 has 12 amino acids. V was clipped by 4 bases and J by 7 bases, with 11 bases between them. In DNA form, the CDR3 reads TGTGCCAGCAGCTCCCGGCTCGGGGAGCAGTACTTC. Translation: CASSSRLGEQYF.

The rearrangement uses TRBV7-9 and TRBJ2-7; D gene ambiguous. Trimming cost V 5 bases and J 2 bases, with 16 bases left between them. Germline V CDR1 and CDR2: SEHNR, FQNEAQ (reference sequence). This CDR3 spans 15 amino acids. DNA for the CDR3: TGTGCCAGCAGCACCTCAGTGGTGGTCCCCTACGAGCAGTACTTC. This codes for CASSTSVVVPYEQYF.

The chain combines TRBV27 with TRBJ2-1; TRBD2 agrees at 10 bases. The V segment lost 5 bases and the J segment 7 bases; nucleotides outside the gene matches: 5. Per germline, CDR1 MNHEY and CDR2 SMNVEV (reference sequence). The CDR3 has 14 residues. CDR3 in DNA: TGTGCCAGCAGTCTAGCGGGAGCCTTAAATGAGCAGTTCTTC. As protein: CASSLAGALNEQFF.

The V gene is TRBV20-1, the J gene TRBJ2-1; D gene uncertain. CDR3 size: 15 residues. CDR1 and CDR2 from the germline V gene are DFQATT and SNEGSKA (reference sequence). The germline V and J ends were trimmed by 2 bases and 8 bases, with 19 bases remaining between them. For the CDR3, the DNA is TGCAGTGCTAGACACTTCTTTTATCGTCGAGATGAGCAGTTCTTC. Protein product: CSARHFFYRRDEQFF.

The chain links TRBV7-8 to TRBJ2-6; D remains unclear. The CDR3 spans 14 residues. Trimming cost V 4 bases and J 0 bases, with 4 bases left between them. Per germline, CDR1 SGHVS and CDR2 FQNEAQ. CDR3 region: CASSWTSGANVLTF. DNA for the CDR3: TGTGCCAGCAGCTGGACCTCTGGGGCCAACGTCCTGACTTTC.

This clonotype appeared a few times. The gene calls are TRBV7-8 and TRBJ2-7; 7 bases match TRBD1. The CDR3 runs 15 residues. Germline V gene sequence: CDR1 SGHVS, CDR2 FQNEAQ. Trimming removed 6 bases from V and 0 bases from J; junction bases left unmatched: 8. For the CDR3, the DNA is TGTGCCAGCAGTTCCGACAGGGCCCACTCCTACGAGCAGTACTTC. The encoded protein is CASSSDRAHSYEQYF.

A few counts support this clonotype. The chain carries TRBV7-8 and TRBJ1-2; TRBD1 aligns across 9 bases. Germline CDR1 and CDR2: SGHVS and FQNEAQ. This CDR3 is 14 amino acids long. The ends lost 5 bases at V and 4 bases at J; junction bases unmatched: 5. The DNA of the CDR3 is TGTGCCAGCAGCCGAGGGACAGGGTCCTATGGCTACACCTTC. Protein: CASSRGTGSYGYTF.